These 4 T cell receptor beta chains originate from one sample sequenced in a study of cytomegalovirus exposure and HLA in healthy donors. The PCR used 60 Vbeta and 13 Jbeta primers. The protocol was immunoSEQ multiplex PCR, while the TCRdb copy is restricted to in-frame clones and leaves out a portion. Of more than 80,000 clones listed, roughly 70% are singletons. The specimen was PBMCs. The source is a male donor in good health and CMV-seropositive.

This clone was picked up one time. The rearrangement joins TRBV7-6 to TRBJ2-7; possible D gene TRBD2, 6 bases. CDR3 length: 14 residues. From germline, CDR1 is SGHVS and CDR2 FNYEAQ. V gave up 4 bases and J gave up 6 bases, with 16 bases separating them. CDR3 region: CASSSGRGGCEQYF. The DNA of the CDR3 is TGTGCCAGCAGCTCAGGCAGAGGAGGGTGCGAGCAGTACTTC.

This clone has more than one count but fewer than ten. The V gene is TRBV4-2, the J gene TRBJ1-2, with D perhaps TRBD1 (5 bases). Germline values: CDR1 LGHNA, CDR2 YNFKEQ. This CDR3 contains 15 residues. V lost 3 bases, J lost 4 bases, and 15 bases lay in between. The CDR3 DNA follows: TGTGCCAGCAGCCATTCCGCAGGGTTGGGCTATGGCTACACCTTC. Translated, it gives CASSHSAGLGYGYTF.

J is TRBJ2-7 and V is TRBV27; TRBD2 matches at 8 bases. The length of the CDR3 is 16 residues. From germline, CDR1 is MNHEY and CDR2 SMNVEV (reference sequence). Losses at the gene ends were 8 bases for V and 5 bases for J; bases not matched to a gene: 17. CDR3 sequence reads: CASRGWAAPGGDEQYF. CDR3 sequence (DNA): TGTGCCAGCCGGGGTTGGGCCGCGCCGGGAGGGGACGAGCAGTACTTC.

This clone was seen once. The chain carries TRBV6-5 and TRBJ1-1; D unresolved. V lost 11 bases to trimming and J lost 0 bases, with 16 bases between them. The germline V gene encodes CDR1 MNHEY and CDR2 SVGAGI. The CDR3 has 14 residues. The CDR3 coding sequence is TGTGCCGGACTATTGCGACCAATGAACACTGAAGCTTTCTTT. Translating gives CAGLLRPMNTEAFF.